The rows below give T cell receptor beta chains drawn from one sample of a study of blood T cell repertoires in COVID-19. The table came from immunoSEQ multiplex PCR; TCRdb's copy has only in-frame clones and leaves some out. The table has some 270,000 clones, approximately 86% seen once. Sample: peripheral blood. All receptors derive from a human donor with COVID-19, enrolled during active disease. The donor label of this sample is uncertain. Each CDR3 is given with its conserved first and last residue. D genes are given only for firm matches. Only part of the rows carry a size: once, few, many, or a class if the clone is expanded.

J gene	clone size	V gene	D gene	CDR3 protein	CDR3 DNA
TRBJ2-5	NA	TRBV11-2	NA	CASSLGIGELQETQYF	TGTGCCAGCAGCTTAGGCATCGGGGAACTCCAAGAGACCCAGTACTTC
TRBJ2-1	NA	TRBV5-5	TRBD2	CASSTSPGSGRSRNEQFF	TGTGCCAGCAGCACTTCCCCGGGTAGCGGGAGATCCCGCAATGAGCAGTTCTTC
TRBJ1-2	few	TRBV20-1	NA	CSASRPDRPTNYGYTF	TGCAGTGCTAGTAGGCCCGACAGGCCCACTAACTATGGCTACACCTTC
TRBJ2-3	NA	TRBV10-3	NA	CAISRQPSSTDTQYF	TGTGCCATCAGTCGACAGCCCTCTAGCACAGATACGCAGTATTTT
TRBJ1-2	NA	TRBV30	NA	CAWSDDRNYGYTF	TGTGCCTGGAGCGACGACAGAAACTATGGCTACACCTTC
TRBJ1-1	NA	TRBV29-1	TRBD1	CSVEGRRGITEAFF	TGCAGCGTTGAAGGTCGCAGGGGGATCACTGAAGCTTTCTTT
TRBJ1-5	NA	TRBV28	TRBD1	CASSLSLAGGVYSNQPQHF	TGTGCCAGCAGTTTATCTTTGGCAGGGGGCGTATATAGCAATCAGCCCCAGCATTTT
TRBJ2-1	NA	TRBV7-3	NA	CASSPSGGTLYNEQFF	TGTGCCAGCAGCCCCTCGGGCGGGACCCTCTACAATGAGCAGTTCTTC
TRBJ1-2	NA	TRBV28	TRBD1	CASTQTGPNYGYTF	TGTGCCAGCACCCAGACAGGGCCCAACTATGGCTACACCTTC
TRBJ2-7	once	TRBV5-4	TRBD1	CASSLEPGTANYEQYF	TGTGCCAGCAGCTTGGAGCCTGGGACAGCCAACTACGAGCAGTACTTC
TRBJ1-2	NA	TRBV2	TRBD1	CASSEYGQGNYGYTF	TGTGCCAGCAGTGAGTACGGACAGGGTAACTATGGCTACACCTTC
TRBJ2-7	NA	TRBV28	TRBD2	CASSLSGLAYYEQYF	TGTGCCAGCAGTTTATCGGGACTAGCGTACTACGAGCAGTACTTC
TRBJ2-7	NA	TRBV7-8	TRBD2	CASSLALLAGAHEQYF	TGTGCCAGCAGCTTAGCCTTACTAGCGGGAGCGCACGAGCAGTACTTC
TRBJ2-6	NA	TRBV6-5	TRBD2	CALAVSGANVLTF	TGTGCCCTAGCGGTCTCTGGGGCCAACGTCCTGACTTTC